The 15 T cell receptor beta chains in this list originate from one sample, sequenced in a study of blood T cell repertoires in COVID-19. The table came from immunoSEQ multiplex PCR; TCRdb's copy has only in-frame clones and leaves some out. The sample yields 55,000 to 65,000 clones, roughly 89% seen once. The sequencing sample was made of peripheral blood. These receptors were taken from a human donor in a cohort sampled during active COVID-19.

CDR3 sequence: CASMSGKNGYTF. The CDR3 DNA follows: TGCGCCAGCATGTCAGGGAAGAATGGCTACACCTTC. The chain has TRBV23-1 and TRBJ1-2; a possible D gene is TRBD1 (5 bases). Being an ORF, TRBV23-1 has a function that is uncertain. The CDR3 has 12 residues. Trimming pared 7 bases from V and 6 bases from J, leaving 12 bases between.

The chain joins TRBV4-3 to TRBJ1-1, with 10 bases matching TRBD1. Germline loops: CDR1 LGHNA, CDR2 YSLEER. CDR3 length: 14 residues. J was trimmed by 8 bases and V by 4 bases; bases with no gene match: 7. CDR3 sequence: CASSPDRGLPEAFF. For the CDR3, the DNA is TGCGCCAGCAGCCCGGACAGGGGGTTGCCCGAAGCTTTCTTT.

The chain employs TRBV30 and TRBJ2-2; D uncertain. Germline values: CDR1 GTSNPN, CDR2 SVGIG (reference sequence). The CDR3 loop spans 13 amino acids. Trimming stripped 0 bases from V and 6 bases from J, with 8 bases between. Here the CDR3 reads CAWSVLGAGELFF. The DNA of the CDR3 is TGTGCCTGGAGTGTCTTGGGCGCCGGGGAGCTGTTTTTT.

The gene calls are TRBV3-1 (or the pseudogene TRBV3-2) and TRBJ2-1; perhaps TRBD2 as D (6 bases). Looked up from germline, CDR1 is LGHDT and CDR2 is YNNKEL (reference sequence). With 4 bases removed from V and 0 bases from J, the gap between germline ends came to 13 bases. The CDR3 covers 16 residues. CDR3 sequence: CASSPGLSSSYNEQFF. The CDR3, as DNA: TGTGCCAGCAGCCCGGGACTCTCAAGCTCCTACAATGAGCAGTTCTTC.

This clone has a handful of counts. This chain connects TRBV7-9 to TRBJ1-2; tentative D call: TRBD1 (6 bases). Per germline, CDR1 SEHNR and CDR2 FQNEAQ (reference sequence). Trimming shortened V by 5 bases and J by 4 bases, and 14 bases separated the two germline ends. The CDR3 contains 14 residues. The CDR3 reads CASSLQGISYGYTF. The DNA of the CDR3 is TGTGCCAGCAGCCTGCAGGGGATCTCCTATGGCTACACCTTC.

CDR3 sequence (DNA): TGTGCCAGCAGCTTAGCGCACAGGGGATACGAGCAGTACTTC. Translating gives CASSLAHRGYEQYF. The chain carries TRBV11-3 and TRBJ2-7, with 7 bases identical to TRBD1. The CDR3 has 14 residues. The trim removed 1 base at V and 4 bases at J, leaving 4 bases unmatched. CDR1 is SGHNT and CDR2 is YENEEA in the germline V gene.

V is TRBV9 and J is TRBJ2-2; TRBD1 aligns across 7 bases. This CDR3 spans 14 amino acids. Germline V gene sequence: CDR1 SGDLS, CDR2 YYNGEE. V dropped 4 bases and J dropped 7; count of bases not matched to a gene: 7. CDR3 nucleotides: TGTGCCAGCAGCCAAGACAGGGTCAACGGGGAGCTGTTTTTT. Protein product: CASSQDRVNGELFF.

The chain employs TRBV7-9 and TRBJ2-5; TRBD2 matches at 7 bases. V shed 5 bases, J shed 5 bases, and the junction held 8 bases outside the gene matches. This CDR3 is built from 14 residues. CDR1 is SEHNR, CDR2 FQNEAQ, per germline (reference sequence). CDR3 in DNA: TGTGCCAGCAGCACCACGGGGGGACGGGAGACCCAGTACTTC. Translated, it gives CASSTTGGRETQYF.

The chain recombines TRBV6-5 with TRBJ2-7; 7 bases agree with TRBD1. Germline V gene data show CDR1 as MNHEY and CDR2 as SVGAGI. After removal of 0 bases from V and 0 bases from J, the junction contained 2 bases not matched to a gene. The CDR3 consists of 15 residues. The CDR3 is CASSYSGGLSYEQYF. The CDR3 nucleotides are TGTGCCAGCAGTTACTCAGGGGGCCTCTCCTACGAGCAGTACTTC.

This chain's CDR3 is CASSRSGWGQGARGYTF. The CDR3 DNA sequence: TGTGCCAGCAGCCGTTCCGGTTGGGGACAGGGGGCGCGGGGCTACACCTTC. V is TRBV3-1 (or the pseudogene TRBV3-2) and J is TRBJ1-2; 12 nucleotides agree with TRBD1. Unmatched junction bases numbered 14, after V lost 4 bases and J lost 8 bases. CDR1 and CDR2 (germline): LGHDT, YNNKEL (reference sequence). This CDR3 spans 17 amino acids.

In its sample, this clone was seen once. V is TRBV7-6 and J is TRBJ2-7; the D gene is possibly TRBD2 (5 bases). CDR3 size: 14 residues. V was cut by 2 bases and J by 3 bases, with 11 bases left in between. Germline CDR1 reads SGHVS; CDR2 reads FNYEAQ. The CDR3 DNA follows: TGTGCCAGCAGCTTATTTGAGGGAAGCTACGAGCAGTACTTC. Translation gives CASSLFEGSYEQYF. Looking up the rest from reference TRBV7-6 and TRBJ2-7 gives the full variable domain: GAGVSQSPRYKVTKRGQDVALRCDPISGHVSLYWYRQALGQGPEFLTYFNYEAQQDKSGLPNDRFSAERPEGSISTLTIQRTEQRDSAMYRCASSLFEGSYEQYFGPGTRLTVT.

V gene TRBV18 combines with J gene TRBJ1-4; 8 nucleotides align to TRBD1. The CDR3 totals 15 residues. The ends lost 6 bases at V and 7 bases at J; junction bases unmatched: 10. Germline CDR1 KGHSH, CDR2 LQKENI. The CDR3 sequence is CASSPRTGRIEKLFF. CDR3 nucleotide sequence: TGTGCCAGCTCGCCCCGGACAGGGCGCATTGAAAAACTGTTTTTT.

The chain has TRBV5-1 and TRBJ2-1; D is ambiguous. The germline CDR1 and CDR2 sequences are SGHRS and YFSETQ. V shed 2 bases and J shed 0 bases, with 9 bases lying between them. CDR3 length: 15 amino acids. The CDR3: CASSFSPSSYNEQFF. The CDR3 nucleotides are TGCGCCAGCAGCTTTTCACCGAGCTCCTACAATGAGCAGTTCTTC.

This chain links TRBV29-1 with TRBJ1-1; 7 bases agree with TRBD1. This CDR3 spans 12 amino acids. V trimming: 6 bases; J trimming: 11 bases; junction bases outside the gene matches: 12. CDR1 is SQVTM and CDR2 is ANQGSEA in the germline V gene. The CDR3 region has the DNA TGCAGCGTCATCCCCGGACAGGACGGGGCTTTCTTT. As protein: CSVIPGQDGAFF.

The chain links TRBV5-6 to TRBJ1-5, with a possible D match to TRBD1 (6 bases). The CDR3 loop spans 14 amino acids. V shed 0 bases and J shed 10 bases, with 14 bases lying between them. From germline, CDR1 is SGHDT and CDR2 YYEEEE. DNA for the CDR3: TGTGCCAGCAGCTTGGGGGCCCAGGGGCAACCCCAGCATTTT. It is translated as CASSLGAQGQPQHF.